A selection of T cell receptor beta chains follows, all from one sample in a study of shared clonotypes between healthy human individuals. TCRdb's table, derived via immunoSEQ multiplex PCR, lists solely in-frame clones and lacks some. The sample has about 1 million clones; more than 60% are singletons. Sequenced sample: memory CD4+ T cells sorted from blood. These receptors all stem from a man aged 18 to 30 in good health. The CDR3 runs from the conserved cysteine through the conserved F or W. Each record gives: clone size, D gene, V gene, J gene, CDR3 length, CDR3 DNA, CDR3 protein. The D gene is left open where the match is weak. Clone size is shown for a subset of rows, as once, few, many or a class of expanded clone.

clone_size: few
d_call: .
v_call: TRBV11-2
j_call: TRBJ2-3
cdr3_length: 16
cdr3_nt: TGTGCCAGCAGCTTAAGGAGCGGGTTTGAGGGGGATACGCAGTATTTT
cdr3_aa: CASSLRSGFEGDTQYF

clone_size: .
d_call: .
v_call: TRBV6-6
j_call: TRBJ1-1
cdr3_length: 14
cdr3_nt: TGTGCCAGCAGTTCCATCGGAGGGAACACTGAAGCTTTCTTT
cdr3_aa: CASSSIGGNTEAFF

clone_size: .
d_call: .
v_call: TRBV27
j_call: TRBJ2-7
cdr3_length: 13
cdr3_nt: TGTGCCAGCAGCTCCGGGGATTCCTACGAGCAGTACTTC
cdr3_aa: CASSSGDSYEQYF

clone_size: .
d_call: .
v_call: TRBV27
j_call: TRBJ1-2
cdr3_length: 14
cdr3_nt: TGTGCCAGCAGTCCCGGACAGTTTAACTATGGCTACACCTTC
cdr3_aa: CASSPGQFNYGYTF

clone_size: few
d_call: .
v_call: TRBV30
j_call: TRBJ1-1
cdr3_length: 12
cdr3_nt: TGTGCCTGGAGCAGGGGTAGGACTGAAGCTTTCTTT
cdr3_aa: CAWSRGRTEAFF

clone_size: .
d_call: .
v_call: TRBV7-9
j_call: TRBJ2-7
cdr3_length: 13
cdr3_nt: TGTGCCAGCAGCTTATTGACGAACTCCGAGCAGTACTTC
cdr3_aa: CASSLLTNSEQYF

clone_size: .
d_call: .
v_call: TRBV10-2
j_call: TRBJ1-5
cdr3_length: 15
cdr3_nt: TGCGCCAGCAGTGAGCGGTGGGGGGGCAATCAGCCCCAGCATTTT
cdr3_aa: CASSERWGGNQPQHF

clone_size: .
d_call: .
v_call: TRBV30
j_call: TRBJ2-7
cdr3_length: 13
cdr3_nt: TGTGCCTGGAGCGGGGGAAAAAGAGACGAGCAGTACTTC
cdr3_aa: CAWSGGKRDEQYF

clone_size: few
d_call: .
v_call: TRBV9
j_call: TRBJ2-7
cdr3_length: 16
cdr3_nt: TGTGCCAGCAGCGAAGGTGGCGGGCTGACGGTCTACGAGCAGTACTTC
cdr3_aa: CASSEGGGLTVYEQYF

clone_size: .
d_call: .
v_call: TRBV7-2
j_call: TRBJ2-4
cdr3_length: 14
cdr3_nt: TGTGCCAGCAGCGCCGGACATTCCAAAAACATTCAGTACTTC
cdr3_aa: CASSAGHSKNIQYF

clone_size: .
d_call: .
v_call: TRBV5-4
j_call: TRBJ2-4
cdr3_length: 17
cdr3_nt: TGTGCCAGCAGCTTGGGGGGCGCGGAACTAGCCAAAAACATTCAGTACTTC
cdr3_aa: CASSLGGAELAKNIQYF

clone_size: .
d_call: .
v_call: TRBV9
j_call: TRBJ2-2
cdr3_length: 14
cdr3_nt: TGTGCCAGCAGCTTACGACACCAAACCGGGGAGCTGTTTTTT
cdr3_aa: CASSLRHQTGELFF

clone_size: .
d_call: .
v_call: TRBV6-5
j_call: TRBJ1-2
cdr3_length: 15
cdr3_nt: TGTGCCAGCACTGCGAGGACAACCTATAACTATGGCTACACCTTC
cdr3_aa: CASTARTTYNYGYTF